This T cell receptor beta chain stems from a study of siplizumab effects on memory and regulatory T cells. Germline V gene lookup returns CDR1 LNHDA and CDR2 SQIVND (reference sequence). The ends were cut back, 3 bases at V and 0 bases at J, with 21 bases in the middle. The CDR3 runs 19 residues. Comments on this clone: The target antigen is unknown.

Study results and limitations: Naive T cell populations appeared to exhibit greater diversity than memory cells and appeared to be major alloresponse contributors. Siplizumab cultures yielded proliferating Tregs whose suppressive function was not confirmed.

TCRdb's table, derived via immunoSEQ multiplex PCR, lists solely in-frame clones and lacks some. The profile shows some 100,000 clones, approximately 96% of them singletons. The clonotype comes from a human donor in good health. The chain combines TRBV19 with TRBJ2-1; D tentatively fits TRBD1 or TRBD2 (6 bases each). The specimen sequenced was naive CD4+ T cells sorted from blood. The CDR3 spells CASSIAGQVFTSSYNEQFF. DNA of the CDR3: TGTGCCAGTAGTATCGCGGGACAAGTATTTACCAGCTCCTACAATGAGCAGTTCTTC.